Following are 7 T cell receptor beta chains from one sample sequenced in a study of T cell repertoires in cytomegalovirus infection. TCRdb independently ran MiXCR on the reads; one entry per CDR3 protein. Of 310,000 or so distinct CDR3 sequences in the sample, 15% to 20% were seen once. Sample: PBMCs. The receptor set was obtained from a human donor in good health (CMV status not recorded). Some clones in this sample may be carry-over from other donors' samples.

This clonotype was seen repeatedly, ten times or more. The gene calls are TRBV4-2 and TRBJ2-7, with 10 bases identical to TRBD1. Trimming took 6 bases from V and 2 from J; bases not matched to a gene: 4. The CDR3 runs 14 residues. Germline CDR1 is LGHNA and CDR2 is YNFKEQ. Here the CDR3 DNA reads TGTGCCAGCAGGAATGGACAGGGGGCCTACGAGCAGTACTTC. Translated, it gives CASRNGQGAYEQYF.

The rearrangement uses TRBV6-5 and TRBJ1-1; no definite D call. Germline CDR1 and CDR2: MNHEY and SVGAGI. The CDR3 runs to 12 residues. CDR3 sequence: CATSGVYTEAFF. In DNA form, the CDR3 reads TGTGCTACCAGCGGGGTGTACACTGAAGCTTTCTTT.

This chain links TRBV5-1 with TRBJ2-3; D unresolved. Germline lookup yields CDR1 SGHRS and CDR2 YFSETQ. The CDR3 is 14 residues long. Trimming removed 2 bases at V and 2 bases at J, with 9 bases between. The CDR3 region is CASSFLGITDTQYF. The CDR3 DNA reads as TGCGCCAGCAGCTTTCTGGGGATCACAGATACGCAGTATTTT. The variable domain in full, with the rest retrieved from reference TRBV5-1 and TRBJ2-3, is KAGVTQTPRYLIKTRGQQVTLSCSPISGHRSVSWYQQTPGQGLQFLFEYFSETQRNKGNFPGRFSGRQFSNSRSEMNVSTLELGDSALYLCASSFLGITDTQYFGPGTRLTVL.

There are many counts of this clonotype. The chain joins TRBV7-6 to TRBJ2-3; 8 bases line up with TRBD2. This CDR3 spans 16 amino acids. V lost 5 bases to trimming and J lost 1 base; unmatched junction nucleotides: 8. Looked up from germline, CDR1 is SGHVS and CDR2 is FNYEAQ. CDR3 protein: CASSPTGGAGTDTQYF. DNA for the CDR3: TGTGCCAGCAGCCCAACGGGGGGGGCCGGCACAGATACGCAGTATTTT.

This clonotype has a count of ten or more. The rearrangement uses TRBV7-2 and TRBJ2-6; D is undetermined. Germline V CDR1 and CDR2: SGHTA, FQGNSA. This CDR3 region has 14 residues. Trimming removed 6 bases from V and 3 bases from J, with 9 bases in between. The chain's CDR3 is CASSRTGGANVLTF. For the CDR3, the DNA is TGTGCCAGCAGTAGAACTGGTGGGGCCAACGTCCTGACTTTC.

This clonotype has at least ten counts. This chain links TRBV7-8 with TRBJ1-2, with no clear D. The CDR3 loop spans 15 amino acids. V shed 0 bases and J shed 4 bases, with 12 bases lying between them. Germline V gene data show CDR1 as SGHVS and CDR2 as FQNEAQ. The CDR3 region is CASSLASGVTYGYTF. CDR3 DNA: TGTGCCAGCAGCTTAGCGTCCGGGGTTACCTATGGCTACACCTTC.

This sequence joins TRBV7-2 and TRBJ2-4; D unclear. The ends were cut back, 1 base at V and 0 bases at J, with 7 bases in the middle. This CDR3 is built from 15 residues. Germline V gives CDR1 SGHTA, CDR2 FQGNSA. The CDR3 here is CASSLVLLAKNIQYF. In DNA form, the CDR3 reads TGTGCCAGCAGCTTAGTCTTATTAGCCAAAAACATTCAGTACTTC.